Below, one TCR beta chain is given with its context. What it recognizes is unknown. These data come from a study of shared clonotypes between healthy human individuals. Whole-study findings and limits: The four-donor shared clonotypes exceeded non-shared clonotypes in generation probability, with non-shared ones scoring lower. Donors were few, which limited the genetic and exposure-history diversity represented.

Template for every sorted-subset replicate PCR totaled about 0.2 ug DNA, approximately 30,000 T cell genomes. The assay was immunoSEQ multiplex PCR, and TCRdb's table has in-frame clones only and misses some. The data contain nearly 1 million clones, 60% to 85% of them seen just once; the ten biggest clones take up approximately 1.5%. The V gene's germline CDR1 is SGHRS and CDR2 YFSETQ. This CDR3 has 14 amino acids. Trimming left V 0 bases short and J 0 bases short, with 7 bases between. Sequencing was performed on memory CD4+ T cells sorted from blood. Subset described: CD45RA-negative fraction. The V call is TRBV5-1, the J call TRBJ2-7; no reliable D call. The receptor was isolated from a man between 18 and 29 years old in good health. The CDR3 region has the DNA TGCGCCAGCAGCTTGGGACCGCCCTCCTACGAGCAGTACTTC. Its translation is CASSLGPPSYEQYF.